The clone carrying this T cell receptor (beta chain) appeared a single time. Its specificity is unknown. Using immunoSEQ multiplex PCR, the repertoire was profiled, and TCRdb retains in-frame clones only, with some absent. The sample holds around 1.1 million clones; approximately 78% are singletons and the top ten take 0.55% to 0.7%. CDR1 is SGHRS, CDR2 YFSETQ, per germline. With 4 bases removed from V and 0 bases from J, the gap between germline ends came to 11 bases. The CDR3 has 15 amino acids. The sample belongs to a study of shared clonotypes between healthy human individuals. The donors, all of them Caucasian adults, lived in Nashville, Tennessee. Study-wide findings and caveats: When naive CD4 clonotypes were compared across a handful of donors, 4% to 6.5% were shared. Tissues were not sampled, only blood, and their repertoires likely differ.

Sequenced sample: memory CD4+ T cells from PBMCs. Subset noted: CD45RA-negative fraction. This clonotype was obtained from a man younger than 30 in good health. Some clones in this sample may be carry-over from other donors' samples. The chain carries TRBV5-1 and TRBJ2-4, with D unresolved. DNA for the CDR3: TGCGCCAGCAGCCCCACCTTATTAGCCAAAAACATTCAGTACTTC. Its translation: CASSPTLLAKNIQYF.